This TCR beta chain was retrieved from a study of blood T cells in healthy people across ages. Findings and caveats of the study: PBMCs that were unsorted prevented a conclusive naive versus antigen-experienced comparison.

This clonotype was observed a few times. Its antigen is unknown. Trimming removed 5 bases at V and 5 bases at J, with 12 bases between. The CDR3 contains 13 residues. The germline V gene encodes CDR1 MNHEY and CDR2 SMNVEV (reference sequence). For the second PCR, which ran for about 7 to 11 cycles, a sample-barcoded 5' primer and a J-beta primer mix were used. TCRdb called the 5' RACE reads again in MiXCR, with one record for every CDR3 protein. The table has some 1,500,000 distinct CDR3 sequences, about 45% seen once. The chain links TRBV27 to TRBJ1-2; D might be TRBD1 (6 bases). Sequencing was performed on blood. The origin of this receptor is a woman between 18 and 29 years old in good health. The CDR3 DNA follows: TGTGCCAGCAGTACCAACAGGGATTATGGCTACACCTTC. Protein sequence: CASSTNRDYGYTF.